Below are 27 T cell receptor beta chains sequenced from a single sample in a study of beta chain features in type 1 diabetes (dated by TCRdb to between 2018 and 2020). Study-wide findings and limitations: Type 1 diabetes patients showed a moderate but significant shortening of TCRB CDR3 length in all four CD4+ subsets.

Receptor amplification or capture employed the immunoSEQ multiplex PCR assay. All of the isolated RNA was reverse transcribed with the High Capacity cDNA Reverse Transcription Kit, so expressed TCRB transcripts were sequenced. TCRdb obtained this table from immuneACCESS and retained in-frame rearrangements with V and J assigned. These tables miss some clones; where compared with another copy, unresolved V genes account for less than half of the shortfall, and the remainder is unexplained. In this sample the table shows about 340,000 clones, roughly 13% of which occur a single time. The ten top clones hold roughly 0.015% of the sample. Their recognized antigens are unknown. The specimen was naive CD4+ T cells from blood. This specimen's cell subset or site label, interpreted: true naive CD4+ T cells. The receptor set was obtained from a woman aged 18-29 years with type 1 diabetes.

This clone turned up a few times. The chain is built from TRBV4-2 and TRBJ2-7; possible D gene TRBD1, 6 bases. The V end lost 4 bases, the J end lost 0 bases, and 13 bases lay between the germline ends. Germline values: CDR1 LGHNA, CDR2 YNFKEQ. The CDR3 spans 15 residues. The CDR3 DNA sequence: TGTGCCAGCAGCCTTAACAGGGAGAGCTCCTACGAGCAGTACTTC. It translates to CASSLNRESSYEQYF.

There are a few counts of this clone. J is TRBJ2-1 and V is TRBV18; 11 nucleotides line up with TRBD2. The V gene end was trimmed by 6 bases and the J gene end by 8 bases; junction bases not matched to a gene: 9. The length of the CDR3 is 15 residues. The germline CDR1 and CDR2 sequences are KGHSH and LQKENI. CDR3 in amino acids: CASSQLAGAEDEQFF. CDR3 DNA: TGTGCCAGCTCTCAACTAGCGGGAGCCGAGGATGAGCAGTTCTTC. The full variable domain, with the rest looked up from reference TRBV18 and TRBJ2-1, is NAGVMQNPRHLVRRRGQEARLRCSPMKGHSHVYWYRQLPEEGLKFMVYLQKENIIDESGMPKERFSAEFPKEGPSILRIQQVVRGDSAAYFCASSQLAGAEDEQFFGPGTRLTVL.

This clone was observed a few times. This chain joins TRBV7-2 and TRBJ1-5, with D possibly matching TRBD1 (6 bases). Looked up from germline, CDR1 is SGHTA and CDR2 is FQGNSA. This CDR3 is built from 16 residues. Trimming took off 5 bases at V and 7 bases at J, with 21 bases between the two ends. In DNA, the CDR3 is TGTGCCAGCAGCGCGAATAGGGGGGGTATGGGACAGCCCCAGCATTTT. Translation: CASSANRGGMGQPQHF. The full variable domain, completed using reference TRBV7-2 and TRBJ1-5, is GAGVSQSPSNKVTEKGKDVELRCDPISGHTALYWYRQSLGQGLEFLIYFQGNSAPDKSGLPSDRFSAERTGGSVSTLTIQRTQQEDSAVYLCASSANRGGMGQPQHFGDGTRLSIL.

The rearrangement links TRBV30 to TRBJ1-3; 7 nucleotides line up with TRBD1. This CDR3 has 15 amino acids. V lost 0 bases, J lost 0 bases, and 2 bases stayed unmatched. CDR1 GTSNPN and CDR2 SVGIG come from the germline V gene (reference sequence). This chain's CDR3 is CAWSVDRYSGNTIYF. DNA of the CDR3: TGTGCCTGGAGTGTGGACAGGTACTCTGGAAACACCATATATTTT.

A few counts support this clone. V gene TRBV18 combines with J gene TRBJ1-1; D is ambiguous. CDR1 is KGHSH and CDR2 is LQKENI in the germline V gene. The CDR3 is 13 amino acids. V lost 6 bases, J lost 5 bases, and 13 bases lay in between. CDR3 sequence reads: CASSQAGGTEAFF. The DNA of the CDR3 is TGTGCCAGCTCTCAAGCTGGAGGGACTGAAGCTTTCTTT.

There are a few counts of this clone. The chain joins TRBV6-6 to TRBJ2-3, with 11 bases that match TRBD2. Trimming cost V 6 bases and J 3 bases; bases outside gene matches: 5. Germline CDR1 is MNHNY and CDR2 is SVGAGI (reference sequence). The CDR3 has 15 residues. The CDR3 sequence: CASRQPSGRTDTQYF. The CDR3, as DNA: TGTGCCAGCAGACAGCCTAGCGGGAGGACAGATACGCAGTATTTT.

The sample holds a few counts of this clone. The rearrangement uses TRBV5-1 and TRBJ2-3; 11 bases are shared with TRBD1. Losses at the gene ends were 4 bases for V and 4 bases for J; bases not matched to a gene: 5. The CDR3 length is 15 residues. From germline, CDR1 is SGHRS and CDR2 YFSETQ. The CDR3 reads CASSPGTGGPDTQYF. CDR3 nucleotide sequence: TGCGCCAGCAGCCCGGGGACAGGGGGGCCAGATACGCAGTATTTT.

This clone has a handful of counts. The chain uses TRBV2 and TRBJ2-7, with D uncertain. CDR1 SNHLY and CDR2 FYNNEI come from the germline V gene. V was trimmed by 4 bases and J by 1 base, leaving 11 bases between them. CDR3 length: 14 residues. The CDR3 sequence: CASSVRSTSYEQYV. Written as DNA, the CDR3 is TGTGCCAGCAGTGTGCGCTCGACTTCCTACGAGCAGTACGTC.

There are a few counts of this clone. This sequence joins TRBV6-6 and TRBJ2-7, with 8 bases fitting TRBD2. The CDR3 is made up of 13 amino acids. Germline assignment: CDR1 MNHNY and CDR2 SVGAGI (reference sequence). J lost 1 base, V lost 6 bases, and 2 bases had no gene match. The CDR3 loop reads CASSGGESYEQYV. Here the CDR3 DNA reads TGTGCCAGCAGCGGGGGGGAGTCCTACGAGCAGTACGTC.

This clone was counted between two and nine times. The rearrangement uses TRBV7-2 and TRBJ2-4; the D gene is possibly TRBD1 (5 bases). The CDR3 has 18 amino acids. CDR1 SGHTA and CDR2 FQGNSA come from the germline V gene. Trimming shortened V by 2 bases and J by 0 bases, and 17 bases separated the two germline ends. CDR3 in amino acids: CASSLLGPHNLAKNIQYF. In DNA form, the CDR3 reads TGTGCCAGCAGCTTACTGGGGCCTCATAACCTAGCCAAAAACATTCAGTACTTC.

The CDR3, as DNA: TGTGCCACCAGCGACTCGTACACCGGGGAGCTGTTTTTT. Translation gives CATSDSYTGELFF. The chain joins TRBV15 to TRBJ2-2; the D is unclear. This CDR3 contains 13 residues. The V gene's germline CDR1 is LNHNV and CDR2 YYDKDF (reference sequence). V was shortened by 5 bases and J by 3 bases, with 7 bases between the two germline ends. Complete variable domain (other parts from reference TRBV15 and TRBJ2-2): DAMVIQNPRYQVTQFGKPVTLSCSQTLNHNVMYWYQQKSSQAPKLLFHYYDKDFNNEADTPDNFQSRRPNTSFCFLDIRSPGLGDTAMYLCATSDSYTGELFFGEGSRLTVL.

J is TRBJ2-1 and V is TRBV6-5, with 7 bases aligning to TRBD2. V lost 7 bases, J lost 0 bases, and 6 bases stayed unmatched. Germline assignment: CDR1 MNHEY and CDR2 SVGAGI. The CDR3 is 15 residues long. The chain's CDR3 is CASTSAGVSYNEQFF. The CDR3, as DNA: TGTGCCAGCACCTCCGCGGGGGTCTCCTACAATGAGCAGTTCTTC.

This sequence joins TRBV27 and TRBJ2-1; 9 bases are shared with TRBD2. There are 12 residues in the CDR3. Looked up from germline, CDR1 is MNHEY and CDR2 is SMNVEV (reference sequence). Trimming at V came to 2 bases and at J to 14 bases, leaving 4 bases not matched to a gene. The CDR3 spells CASSLSGRSEFF. The DNA for the CDR3 is TGTGCCAGCAGTTTAAGCGGGAGGAGTGAGTTCTTC.

The gene calls are TRBV7-2 and TRBJ1-3; no definite D call. Germline V lookup: CDR1 SGHTA, CDR2 FQGNSA. V was cut by 5 bases and J by 0 bases, with 11 bases left in between. CDR3 length equals 15 residues. CDR3: CASSLGVHSGNTIYF. The CDR3 bases are TGTGCCAGCAGCCTCGGGGTCCACTCTGGAAACACCATATATTTT.

This clone occurred a few times. The V gene is TRBV5-1, the J gene TRBJ1-1; 11 bases map to TRBD1. With V trimmed by 4 bases and J by 7 bases, 9 bases remained unmatched. In germline, CDR1 is SGHRS, CDR2 YFSETQ. This CDR3 comprises 15 residues. This CDR3 reads CASSTRTGGFGEAFF. DNA for the CDR3: TGCGCCAGCAGCACCCGGACAGGGGGCTTTGGTGAAGCTTTCTTT.

There are a few counts of this clone. The chain is built from TRBV7-9 and TRBJ2-5; 9 nucleotides match TRBD1. The V gene end was trimmed by 3 bases and the J gene end by 5 bases; junction bases not matched to a gene: 13. The CDR3 spans 17 residues. Germline-derived CDR1 and CDR2 are SEHNR and FQNEAQ (reference sequence). CDR3 bases: TGTGCCAGCAGCTTTATGTACAGTGGGACAGGGCTGGAGACCCAGTACTTC. Its translation: CASSFMYSGTGLETQYF.

This clone was seen more than once but under ten times. At one boundary the junction diverges from the germline segment, which might be a read error. V and J are TRBV19 and TRBJ1-4; D may be TRBD1 (6 bases). The CDR3 has 11 residues. CDR1 LNHDA and CDR2 SQIVND come from the germline V gene (reference sequence). CDR3 loop: CASRIRDNLIF. As DNA, the CDR3 is TGTGCCAGTAGGATCCGGGACAACCTGATTTTT.

In its sample, this clone was seen a few times. The chain couples TRBV19 to TRBJ2-1, with D perhaps matching TRBD2 (6 bases). The CDR3 has 12 amino acids. The V end was cut by 7 bases, the J end by 7 bases, with 11 bases between. Germline V gene lookup returns CDR1 LNHDA and CDR2 SQIVND (reference sequence). The chain's CDR3 is CASKGDSNEQFF. The CDR3 DNA sequence: TGTGCCAGTAAAGGGGACTCTAATGAGCAGTTCTTC.

The rearrangement joins TRBV30 to TRBJ2-2; 9 nucleotides line up with TRBD2. Germline CDR1 is GTSNPN and CDR2 is SVGIG (reference sequence). The CDR3 length is 14 residues. Trimming at V came to 3 bases and at J to 4 bases, leaving 3 bases not matched to a gene. CDR3 in DNA: TGTGCCTGGAGAAGACTAGCGGTCACCGGGGAGCTGTTTTTT. Translation gives CAWRRLAVTGELFF.

This clone was seen a few times. The chain recombines TRBV25-1 with TRBJ2-5; D possibly corresponds to TRBD2 (6 bases). The CDR3 is 15 residues long. Germline loops: CDR1 MGHDK, CDR2 SYGVNS. The V end was cut by 0 bases, the J end by 2 bases, with 10 bases between. CDR3 nucleotides: TGTGCCAGCAGTGAATACGAGGGAGGTCAAGAGACCCAGTACTTC. Translation: CASSEYEGGQETQYF.

This sequence joins TRBV27 and TRBJ2-5, with 9 bases fitting TRBD2. The J segment lost 5 bases and the V segment lost 6 bases, leaving 7 bases of the junction unmatched. The CDR3 consists of 14 residues. Per the germline V gene, CDR1 is MNHEY and CDR2 is SMNVEV (reference sequence). CDR3 DNA sequence: TGTGCCAGCAGCTTAGCGGGAGCCGGGGAGACCCAGTACTTC. It encodes CASSLAGAGETQYF.

The V gene is TRBV9, the J gene TRBJ2-2; D unresolved. Germline values: CDR1 SGDLS, CDR2 YYNGEE. The ends were cut back, 0 bases at V and 3 bases at J, with 6 bases in the middle. The CDR3 sequence is 14 residues long. CDR3 loop: CASSVDIHTGELFF. CDR3 DNA: TGTGCCAGCAGCGTAGATATCCACACCGGGGAGCTGTTTTTT. The complete variable domain, with remaining parts taken from reference TRBV9 and TRBJ2-2, reads DSGVTQTPKHLITATGQRVTLRCSPRSGDLSVYWYQQSLDQGLQFLIQYYNGEERAKGNILERFSAQQFPDLHSELNLSSLELGDSALYFCASSVDIHTGELFFGEGSRLTVL.

In its sample, this clone was seen a few times. Different DNA sequences within this sample yield the same CDR3. J is TRBJ2-1 and V is TRBV2; D is unclear. The CDR3 is 11 amino acids. With 5 bases removed from V and 4 bases from J, the gap between germline ends came to 3 bases. The V gene's germline CDR1 is SNHLY and CDR2 FYNNEI. The DNA of the CDR3 is TGTGCCAGCAGTCTGTACAATGAGCAGTTCTTC. Amino acid sequence: CASSLYNEQFF.

Only a few counts were recorded for this clone. The DNA of the CDR3 is TGTGCCAGCAGCTTAGAAGGGGCCCCAGATACGCAGTATTTT. Translation gives CASSLEGAPDTQYF. This chain uses TRBV7-2 with TRBJ2-3; the D gene is possibly TRBD1 (5 bases). The V end lost 1 base, the J end lost 4 bases, and 9 bases lay between the germline ends. This CDR3 has 14 amino acids. The germline CDR1 and CDR2 sequences are SGHTA and FQGNSA.

The chain carries TRBV2 and TRBJ1-2; tentatively, D is TRBD1 (5 bases). Between the trimmed V and J ends, which lost 5 bases and 6 bases, there was a span of 16 bases. CDR1 SNHLY and CDR2 FYNNEI come from the germline V gene. The CDR3 is 14 residues long. DNA of the CDR3: TGTGCCAGCAGTCGGCGGGGGATTGCCGATGGCTACACCTTC. The encoded protein is CASSRRGIADGYTF.

The chain couples TRBV10-2 to TRBJ2-7; 10 bases line up with TRBD1. CDR1 and CDR2 from the germline V gene are WSHSY and SAAADI. The CDR3 has 15 amino acids. The J segment lost 1 base and the V segment lost 6 bases, leaving 6 bases of the junction unmatched. The CDR3 DNA reads TGCGCCAGCAGCTCTTGGGGACAGGGGTCCTACGAGCAGTACTTC. Its translation: CASSSWGQGSYEQYF.

The V gene is TRBV5-4, the J gene TRBJ2-1; TRBD2 aligns across 14 bases. The J segment lost 7 bases and the V segment lost 3 bases, leaving 6 bases of the junction unmatched. Germline CDR1 SGHNT, CDR2 YYREEE (reference sequence). The CDR3 is made up of 16 amino acids. CDR3 nucleotide sequence: TGTGCCAGCAGCTCGACTAGCGGGAGGGCAGGTAATGAGCAGTTCTTC. Amino acid sequence: CASSSTSGRAGNEQFF. Full variable domain (missing parts from reference TRBV5-4 and TRBJ2-1): ETGVTQSPTHLIKTRGQQVTLRCSSQSGHNTVSWYQQALGQGPQFIFQYYREEENGRGNFPPRFSGLQFPNYSSELNVNALELDDSALYLCASSSTSGRAGNEQFFGPGTRLTVL.